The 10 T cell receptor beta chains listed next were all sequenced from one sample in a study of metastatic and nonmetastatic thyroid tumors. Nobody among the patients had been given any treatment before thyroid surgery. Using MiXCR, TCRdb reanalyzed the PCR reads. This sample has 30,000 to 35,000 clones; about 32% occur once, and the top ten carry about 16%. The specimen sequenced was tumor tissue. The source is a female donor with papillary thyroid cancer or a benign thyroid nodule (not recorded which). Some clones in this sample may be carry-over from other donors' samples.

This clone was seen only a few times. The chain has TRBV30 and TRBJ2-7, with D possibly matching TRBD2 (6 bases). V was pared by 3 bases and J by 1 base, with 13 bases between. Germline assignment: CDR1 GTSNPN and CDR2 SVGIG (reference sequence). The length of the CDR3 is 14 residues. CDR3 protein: CAWREVSGSYEQYF. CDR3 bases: TGTGCCTGGAGAGAGGTTAGCGGTTCCTACGAGCAGTACTTC.

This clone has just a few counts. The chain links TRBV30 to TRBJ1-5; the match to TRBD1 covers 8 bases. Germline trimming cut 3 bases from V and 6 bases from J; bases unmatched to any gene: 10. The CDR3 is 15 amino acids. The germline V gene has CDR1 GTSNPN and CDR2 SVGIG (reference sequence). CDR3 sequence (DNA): TGTGCCTGGAGCGACGCGGACAGGGAGCGTCAGCCCCAGCATTTT. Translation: CAWSDADRERQPQHF.

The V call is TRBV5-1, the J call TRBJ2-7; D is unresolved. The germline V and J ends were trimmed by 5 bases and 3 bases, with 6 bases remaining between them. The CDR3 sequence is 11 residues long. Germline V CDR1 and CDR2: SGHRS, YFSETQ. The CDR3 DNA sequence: TGCGCCAGCAGGGAAAACTACGAGCAGTACTTC. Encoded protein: CASRENYEQYF.

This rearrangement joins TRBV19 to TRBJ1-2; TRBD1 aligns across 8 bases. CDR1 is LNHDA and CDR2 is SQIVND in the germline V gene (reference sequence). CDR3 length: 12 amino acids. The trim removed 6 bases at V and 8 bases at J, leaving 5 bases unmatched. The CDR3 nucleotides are TGTGCCAGTAGCCAGGGGGCGGGGGGCTACACCTTC. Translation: CASSQGAGGYTF. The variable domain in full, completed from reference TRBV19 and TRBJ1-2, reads DGGITQSPKYLFRKEGQNVTLSCEQNLNHDAMYWYRQDPGQGLRLIYYSQIVNDFQKGDIAEGYSVSREKKESFPLTVTSAQKNPTAFYLCASSQGAGGYTFGSGTRLTVV.

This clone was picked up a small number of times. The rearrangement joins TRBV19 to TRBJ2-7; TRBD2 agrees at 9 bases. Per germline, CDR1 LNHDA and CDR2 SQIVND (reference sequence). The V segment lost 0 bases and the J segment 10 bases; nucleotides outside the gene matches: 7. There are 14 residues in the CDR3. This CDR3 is CASSIEAGGGAQYF. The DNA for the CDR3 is TGTGCCAGTAGTATAGAGGCCGGCGGGGGGGCTCAGTACTTC.

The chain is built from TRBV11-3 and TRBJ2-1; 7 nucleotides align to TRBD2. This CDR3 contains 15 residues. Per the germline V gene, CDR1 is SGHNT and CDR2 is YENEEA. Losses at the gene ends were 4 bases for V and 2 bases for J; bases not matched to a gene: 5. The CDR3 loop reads CASSWGTNPYNEQFF. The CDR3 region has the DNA TGTGCCAGCAGCTGGGGGACTAATCCCTACAATGAGCAGTTCTTC.

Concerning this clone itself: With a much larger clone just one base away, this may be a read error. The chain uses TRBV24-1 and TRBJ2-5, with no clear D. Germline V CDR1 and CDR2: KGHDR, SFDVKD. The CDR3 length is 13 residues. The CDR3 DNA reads TGTGCCACCATTGATTGGGCGAAGGAGACCCAGTACTTC. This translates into CATIDWAKETQYF.

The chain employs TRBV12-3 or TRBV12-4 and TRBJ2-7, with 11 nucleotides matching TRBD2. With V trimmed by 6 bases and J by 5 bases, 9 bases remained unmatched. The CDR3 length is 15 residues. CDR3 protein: CASRIAGGPGNEQYF. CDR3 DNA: TGTGCCAGCAGGATAGCGGGGGGGCCCGGGAACGAGCAGTACTTC.

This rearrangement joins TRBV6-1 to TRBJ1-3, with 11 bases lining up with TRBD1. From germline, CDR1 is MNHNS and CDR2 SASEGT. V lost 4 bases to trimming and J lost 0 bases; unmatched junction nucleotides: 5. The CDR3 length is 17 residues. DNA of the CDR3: TGTGCCAGCAGTGGGACAGGGGGCTCTAGCTCTGGAAACACCATATATTTT. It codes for CASSGTGGSSSGNTIYF.

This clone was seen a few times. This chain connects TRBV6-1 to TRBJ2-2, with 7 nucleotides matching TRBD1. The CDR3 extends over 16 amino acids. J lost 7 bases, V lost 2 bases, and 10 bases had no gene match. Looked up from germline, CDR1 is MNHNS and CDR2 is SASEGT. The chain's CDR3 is CASSERRAGGNGELFF. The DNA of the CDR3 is TGTGCCAGCAGTGAACGCAGGGCAGGGGGTAACGGGGAGCTGTTTTTT.